One sample yielded the 7 T cell receptor beta chains listed below, sequenced in a study of T cell responses to AZD1222 COVID-19 vaccine (dated by TCRdb to 2020 to 2022). Libraries came from the immunoSEQ multiplex PCR assay. As stored in TCRdb, this immuneACCESS dataset retains in-frame rearrangements with V and J assigned. A fraction of the clones does not appear; measured against another copy, unresolved V genes explain less than half of the discrepancy, and the remainder lacks a known reason. The sample profile shows 120,000 or so clones; about 91% of them were found once. Together, the top ten hold over 1.5% of the sample. The time point label here, explained by the study, means: baseline before first vaccination. Sequenced here: peripheral blood, sampled on day 0 of AZD1222 vaccination. The origin of the receptors is an adult in good health.

The chain carries TRBV13 and TRBJ1-2; D is ambiguous. There are 14 residues in the CDR3. Trimming pared 0 bases from V and 3 bases from J, leaving 8 bases between. Germline CDR1 reads PRHDT; CDR2 reads FYEKMQ (reference sequence). The CDR3 protein is CASSLGEGYYGYTF. Here the CDR3 DNA reads TGTGCCAGCAGCTTAGGAGAGGGCTACTATGGCTACACCTTC.

This chain connects TRBV13 to TRBJ1-2, with 8 positions matching TRBD1. This CDR3 is 15 amino acids long. J was trimmed by 3 bases and V by 5 bases; bases with no gene match: 8. Germline V gene sequence: CDR1 PRHDT, CDR2 FYEKMQ (reference sequence). The CDR3 reads CASSLRTGLDYGYTF. In nucleotides, the CDR3 is TGTGCCAGCAGCCTGCGGACAGGGTTAGACTATGGCTACACCTTC.

The V call is TRBV7-9, the J call TRBJ2-1, with TRBD2 identical over 12 bases. This CDR3 region has 15 residues. V lost 8 bases to trimming and J lost 6 bases; unmatched junction nucleotides: 8. Looked up from germline, CDR1 is SEHNR and CDR2 is FQNEAQ (reference sequence). CDR3 in DNA: TGTGCCAGCGACATACTAGCGGGAGGCACCAATGAGCAGTTCTTC. Translating gives CASDILAGGTNEQFF.

In DNA, the CDR3 is TGTGCCAGCAGCTTAGGGGATGACGGCTACACCTTC. Amino acids: CASSLGDDGYTF. The rearrangement joins TRBV7-8 to TRBJ1-2; D unresolved. Per germline, CDR1 SGHVS and CDR2 FQNEAQ. This CDR3 comprises 12 residues. Trimming pared 1 base from V and 8 bases from J, leaving 8 bases between.

This clone is a singleton in its sample. The chain joins TRBV19 to TRBJ2-1, with TRBD2 matching 8 bases. From germline, CDR1 is LNHDA and CDR2 SQIVND (reference sequence). With 7 bases clipped from V and 7 bases from J, the junction kept 9 bases outside the gene matches. The CDR3 sequence is 14 residues long. In DNA, the CDR3 is TGTGCCAGTACAAGCGTAGCGGGGAAGAATGAGCAGTTCTTC. Amino acids: CASTSVAGKNEQFF.

This clone was recorded a few times. V usage is TRBV4-3 and J usage is TRBJ1-5, with D uncertain. This CDR3 is 13 amino acids long. V dropped 1 base and J dropped 9 bases, with 10 bases sitting between them. Per germline, CDR1 LGHNA and CDR2 YSLEER. The DNA for the CDR3 is TGCGCCAGCAGCCAAGGGTTCGAGGCGCCCCAGCATTTT. Translated: CASSQGFEAPQHF.

The chain uses TRBV7-6 and TRBJ1-3; the D gene is possibly TRBD1 (5 bases). V was trimmed by 5 bases and J by 1 base, leaving 15 bases between them. This CDR3 comprises 16 residues. CDR1 and CDR2 (germline): SGHVS, FNYEAQ. CDR3: CASSAQFRVSGNTIYF. The CDR3 DNA reads as TGTGCCAGCAGCGCACAATTCAGGGTTTCTGGAAACACCATATATTTT.